Below are 17 T cell receptor beta chains sequenced from a single sample in a study of identical twins' blood T cells. TCRdb analysed the 5' RACE reads with MiXCR anew, one entry per CDR3 protein. The data show fewer than 450,000 distinct CDR3 sequences, under 30% seen once. Sequencing was carried out using PBMCs. These receptor sequences come from a woman aged 18-55 years in good health.

J is TRBJ1-2 and V is TRBV7-2; D is ambiguous. Deletions cut 0 bases from V and 2 bases from J, with 10 bases between. Germline lookup yields CDR1 SGHTA and CDR2 FQGNSA. The CDR3 runs to 15 residues. CDR3 residues: CASSLALTANYGYTF. DNA for the CDR3: TGTGCCAGCAGCTTAGCCCTTACAGCGAACTATGGCTACACCTTC. The full variable domain, completed using reference TRBV7-2 and TRBJ1-2, is GAGVSQSPSNKVTEKGKDVELRCDPISGHTALYWYRQSLGQGLEFLIYFQGNSAPDKSGLPSDRFSAERTGGSVSTLTIQRTQQEDSAVYLCASSLALTANYGYTFGSGTRLTVV.

This rearrangement joins TRBV10-3 to TRBJ1-1, with TRBD1 identical over 7 bases. V lost 7 bases to trimming and J lost 7 bases; unmatched junction nucleotides: 15. This CDR3 spans 15 amino acids. Germline CDR1 ENHRY, CDR2 SYGVKD. CDR3 sequence reads: CAIKDGRQGQDEAFF. CDR3 in DNA: TGTGCCATCAAGGACGGAAGACAGGGACAAGATGAAGCTTTCTTT.

This clonotype was observed a handful of times. The chain employs TRBV5-1 and TRBJ2-2; no reliable D call. From germline, CDR1 is SGHRS and CDR2 YFSETQ. The CDR3 loop spans 13 amino acids. With 1 base removed from V and 6 bases from J, the gap between germline ends came to 7 bases. DNA for the CDR3: TGCGCCAGCAGCTTGCAATGGGCCGGGGAGCTGTTTTTT. Its protein is CASSLQWAGELFF.

At least ten counts were recorded for this clonotype. Here the CDR3 omits its conserved ending phenylalanine or tryptophan, so a read error is the likely source. The DNA is left out, because the CDR3 cannot be placed on it with certainty; the CDR3 is given as TCRdb lists it. The chain uses TRBV5-8 and TRBJ1-2. Including both end residues, the CDR3 is 14 amino acids long. CDR1 and CDR2 (germline): SGHTS, YDEGEE. This CDR3 reads CASSLAAFGGPLSV.

J is TRBJ2-1 and V is TRBV7-2; D not certain. The CDR3 is made up of 14 amino acids. V lost 3 bases to trimming and J lost 0 bases, with 6 bases between them. The germline V gene encodes CDR1 SGHTA and CDR2 FQGNSA. The CDR3 nucleotides are TGTGCCAGCAGCTTTCTCCACTCCTACAATGAGCAGTTCTTC. Its protein product is CASSFLHSYNEQFF. The variable domain in full, completed from reference TRBV7-2 and TRBJ2-1, reads GAGVSQSPSNKVTEKGKDVELRCDPISGHTALYWYRQSLGQGLEFLIYFQGNSAPDKSGLPSDRFSAERTGGSVSTLTIQRTQQEDSAVYLCASSFLHSYNEQFFGPGTRLTVL.

This chain joins TRBV3-1 and TRBJ1-3, with D hard to call. V dropped 0 bases and J dropped 0 bases, with 9 bases sitting between them. This CDR3 is 16 amino acids long. Germline CDR1 reads LGHDT; CDR2 reads YNNKEL (reference sequence). The CDR3 nucleotides read TGTGCCAGCAGCCAAGATAGAGCGAACTCTGGAAACACCATATATTTT. It translates to CASSQDRANSGNTIYF. Using reference TRBV3-1 and TRBJ1-3 for the parts outside the CDR3, the full variable domain is DTAVSQTPKYLVTQMGNDKSIKCEQNLGHDTMYWYKQDSKKFLKIMFSYNNKELIINETVPNRFSPKSPDKAHLNLHINSLELGDSAVYFCASSQDRANSGNTIYFGEGSWLTVV.

The rearrangement joins TRBV7-6 to TRBJ2-7, with D perhaps matching TRBD2 (5 bases). This CDR3 has 15 residues. CDR1 SGHVS and CDR2 FNYEAQ come from the germline V gene. The V gene lost 4 bases and the J gene lost 0 bases, with 13 bases spanning the gap. The CDR3 nucleotides read TGTGCCAGCAGCTCAGCGGACGGGGACTCCTACGAGCAGTACTTC. Its protein product is CASSSADGDSYEQYF.

The J gene is TRBJ2-3, the V gene TRBV27; TRBD2 matches at 16 bases. The V and J ends lost 8 bases and 4 bases, in that order; junction bases with no gene match: 6. Germline loops: CDR1 MNHEY, CDR2 SMNVEV (reference sequence). There are 16 residues in the CDR3. The CDR3 spells CASARGLAGGSDTQYF. The CDR3 DNA reads TGTGCCAGCGCTCGGGGACTAGCGGGAGGGTCAGATACGCAGTATTTT.

This clonotype was found a few times. In DNA, the CDR3 is TGTGCCAGCAGCTCCAGATCCTACGAGCAGTACTTC. Protein product: CASSSRSYEQYF. The V call is TRBV6-2 or TRBV6-3, the J call TRBJ2-7; D unclear. Trimming took off 6 bases at V and 1 base at J, with 7 bases between the two ends. CDR1 and CDR2 from the germline V gene are MNHEY and SVGEGT. The CDR3 has 12 residues.

This clonotype was detected many times. The chain joins TRBV6-5 to TRBJ1-1; D uncertain. The CDR3 loop spans 13 amino acids. V gave up 2 bases and J gave up 1 base, with 5 bases separating them. Germline values: CDR1 MNHEY, CDR2 SVGAGI. The CDR3 is CASSYGQNTEAFF. The CDR3 DNA reads TGTGCCAGCAGTTACGGGCAGAACACTGAAGCTTTCTTT.

Regarding this clonotype: This CDR3 is missing its conserved last phenylalanine or tryptophan, likely due to a read error. V gene TRBV6-5 combines with J gene TRBJ1-2; no clear D. This CDR3 has 13 amino acids. CDR1 is MNHEY and CDR2 is SVGAGI in the germline V gene. The V and J ends lost 5 bases and 5 bases respectively, with 12 bases between them. This CDR3 reads CASSRTALYGYTL. The CDR3 DNA reads as TGTGCCAGCAGTAGGACCGCTTTGTATGGCTACACCCTC.

For this clonotype: A much larger clone differs from this one at a single base, so this may be a read error. The DNA is omitted, as the CDR3 cannot be located on it reliably, and the CDR3 follows TCRdb's listing. This chain links TRBV5-1 with TRBJ1-3. The CDR3 spans 14 amino acids, including both terminal residues. Looked up from germline, CDR1 is SGHRS and CDR2 is YFSETQ. CDR3: CASSLVGVGNTICF.

To note about this clonotype: This may be a read error: a much more frequent sequence differs by one nucleotide. The chain has TRBV29-1 and TRBJ1-2; tentative D call: TRBD1 (5 bases). Trimming shortened V by 2 bases and J by 6 bases, and 16 bases separated the two germline ends. This CDR3 has 14 amino acids. Germline V gives CDR1 SQVTM, CDR2 ANQGSEA. CDR3 nucleotides: TGCAGCGTTGAAAATCACAGGAATGAGAATGGCTACACCTTC. Encoded protein: CSVENHRNENGYTF.

This chain uses TRBV11-2 with TRBJ1-2; weak D call: TRBD1 (5 bases). V was pared by 8 bases and J by 8 bases, with 21 bases between. Germline assignment: CDR1 SGHAT and CDR2 FQNNGV. There are 14 residues in the CDR3. CDR3 bases: TGTGCCAGCTTTCCCCCAGGGATTCGGACGGGCTACACCTTC. Protein product: CASFPPGIRTGYTF.

The rearrangement joins TRBV7-9 to TRBJ1-3; maybe TRBD1 (5 bases). CDR1 and CDR2 from the germline V gene are SEHNR and FQNEAQ (reference sequence). Trimming took 3 bases from V and 8 from J, leaving 8 bases between them. The CDR3 spans 12 residues. Here the CDR3 reads CASSLGGDTIYF. The DNA for the CDR3 is TGTGCCAGCAGCTTGGGGGGAGACACCATATATTTT.

This clonotype was detected many times. The V and J genes are TRBV3-1 and TRBJ1-1; no definite D call. Trimming cost V 3 bases and J 1 base, with 6 bases left between them. Germline CDR1 LGHDT, CDR2 YNNKEL (reference sequence). The CDR3 sequence is 13 residues long. The DNA for the CDR3 is TGTGCCAGCAGCCAGGGCCGGAACACTGAAGCTTTCTTT. Residues: CASSQGRNTEAFF.

The V and J genes are TRBV6-5 and TRBJ1-2, with D unclear. The CDR3 loop spans 13 amino acids. Per the germline V gene, CDR1 is MNHEY and CDR2 is SVGAGI. V was cut by 6 bases and J by 4 bases, with 12 bases left in between. CDR3 sequence (DNA): TGTGCCAGCAGAAAGGGTGTTGGCTATGGCTACACCTTC. This gives the protein CASRKGVGYGYTF.